This is a list of T cell receptor beta chains from one sample in a study of T cells in localized non-small cell lung cancer. Here immunoSEQ multiplex PCR was the method, and the copy in TCRdb shows in-frame clones only, minus some. The sample holds about 26,000 clones, about 91% seen once. The starting material was peripheral blood, obtained before any cancer treatment. These receptor sequences come from a female donor older than 55 with stage II squamous cell lung carcinoma. Each CDR3 is given with its conserved first and last residue. D genes are given only for firm matches. Not all rows give a size; the values are once, few, many and, for expanded clones, a class.

d_call clone_size j_call cdr3_length v_call cdr3_aa cdr3_nt
TRBD2 - TRBJ2-7 16 TRBV5-6 CASREITSGGSYEQYF TGTGCCAGCAGGGAGATCACTAGCGGGGGCTCCTACGAGCAGTACTTC
TRBD1 - TRBJ2-1 21 TRBV5-1 CASSYLGTAAISDRLSNEQFF TGCGCCAGCAGCTACCTTGGGACAGCGGCTATCTCTGATCGGCTAAGCAATGAGCAGTTCTTC
TRBD1 - TRBJ1-4 14 TRBV11-2 CASSRTGRIEKLFF TGTGCCAGCAGCCGGACAGGTCGGATTGAAAAACTGTTTTTT
- - TRBJ2-7 11 TRBV2 CASSEPYEQYF TGTGCCAGCAGTGAACCCTACGAGCAGTACTTC
TRBD2 - TRBJ2-3 15 TRBV29-1 CSVESLAGAKDTQYF TGCAGCGTTGAAAGTCTAGCGGGAGCGAAAGATACGCAGTATTTT
- few TRBJ1-1 15 TRBV19 CASSPKGSGATEAFF TGTGCCAGTAGCCCGAAAGGGTCAGGGGCCACTGAAGCTTTCTTT
- medium-sized TRBJ2-5 14 TRBV30 CAWSVRVPAETQYF TGTGCCTGGAGTGTACGGGTCCCAGCGGAGACCCAGTACTTC
- - TRBJ1-4 14 TRBV7-2 CASSLDSKRSKLFF TGTGCCAGCAGCCTGGACAGTAAAAGGTCGAAACTGTTTTTT
- - TRBJ2-2 16 TRBV5-6 CASTEKRALNTGELFF TGTGCCAGCACCGAAAAGAGGGCCCTGAACACCGGGGAGCTGTTTTTT
- - TRBJ1-2 15 TRBV30 CAWSVRRRSVYGYTF TGTGCCTGGAGTGTACGTAGAAGGTCCGTCTATGGCTACACCTTC
TRBD2 - TRBJ2-5 14 TRBV5-1 CASQLGGVEETQYF TGCGCCAGCCAACTCGGGGGGGTCGAAGAGACCCAGTACTTC
- - TRBJ2-5 13 TRBV9 CASSVASYETQYF TGTGCCAGCAGCGTAGCATCCTACGAGACCCAGTACTTC
- - TRBJ1-3 13 TRBV6-5 CASGSNSGNTIYF TGTGCCAGCGGGTCGAACTCTGGAAACACCATATATTTT
- - TRBJ1-1 15 TRBV25-1 CASSPIDRLNTEAFF TGTGCCAGCAGCCCAATCGACAGATTGAACACTGAAGCTTTCTTT
TRBD1 - TRBJ1-3 15 TRBV28 CASSSLRGLGNTIYF TGTGCCAGCAGCTCGCTCAGGGGGCTTGGAAACACCATATATTTT
- - TRBJ2-3 16 TRBV7-6 CASSRTGTLSTDTQYF TGTGCCAGCAGCCGGACCGGGACCCTCAGCACAGATACGCAGTATTTT
- - TRBJ2-2 15 TRBV5-5 CASSLGLENTGELFF TGTGCCAGCAGCTTGGGCCTAGAAAACACCGGGGAGCTGTTTTTT
- - TRBJ1-1 13 TRBV5-3 CARSKDSNTEAFF TGTGCCAGAAGCAAGGACAGTAACACTGAAGCTTTCTTT
TRBD1 - TRBJ1-2 13 TRBV10-3 CAISRQGDHGYTF TGTGCCATCAGTCGACAGGGGGACCATGGCTACACCTTC
- - TRBJ1-6 15 TRBV5-4 CASSSSGTGNSPLHF TGTGCCAGCAGCTCCTCCGGGACGGGCAATTCACCCCTCCACTTT
- - TRBJ1-1 14 TRBV15 CATSRDLVNTEAFF TGTGCCACCAGCAGAGATCTAGTGAACACTGAAGCTTTCTTT
TRBD2 - TRBJ2-3 15 TRBV10-3 CAISGTSGSRDTQYF TGTGCCATCAGTGGGACTAGCGGGAGTCGAGATACGCAGTATTTT
- - TRBJ2-1 12 TRBV30 CAWSVHYNEQFF TGTGCCTGGAGTGTCCATTACAATGAGCAGTTCTTC
- - TRBJ1-1 14 TRBV7-3 CASSLSGSNTEAFF TGTGCCAGCAGCTTAAGTGGGTCGAACACTGAAGCTTTCTTT
- few TRBJ2-2 15 TRBV7-2 CASSLKSQGAGELFF TGTGCCAGCAGCTTAAAGAGCCAGGGCGCCGGGGAGCTGTTTTTT
- - TRBJ2-5 14 TRBV2 CASSAGLPGETQYF TGTGCCAGCAGTGCCGGACTGCCCGGAGAGACCCAGTACTTC
- - TRBJ1-1 15 TRBV6-5 CASSYSGVALSEAFF TGTGCCAGCAGTTACTCGGGCGTCGCTTTGTCTGAAGCTTTCTTT
TRBD1 - TRBJ2-5 14 TRBV10-2 CASRDTGVHETQYF TGCGCCAGCAGGGATACAGGGGTCCACGAGACCCAGTACTTC
- - TRBJ1-2 15 TRBV7-9 CASSSPGSANYGYTF TGTGCCAGCAGCTCCCCCGGGAGCGCTAACTATGGCTACACCTTC
- - TRBJ2-7 12 TRBV30 CAWNRATYEQYF TGTGCCTGGAACAGGGCCACCTACGAGCAGTACTTC
TRBD1 - TRBJ2-7 16 TRBV5-1 CASSNTSRDSSYEQYF TGCGCCAGCAGCAACACGTCCCGGGACAGTTCCTACGAGCAGTACTTC
- - TRBJ2-2 15 TRBV2 CASSAIVQGTGELFF TGTGCCAGCAGTGCGATCGTACAGGGTACCGGGGAGCTGTTTTTT
TRBD1 - TRBJ1-1 15 TRBV29-1 CSVEARDRGDTEAFF TGCAGCGTTGAAGCCCGGGACAGGGGGGACACTGAAGCTTTCTTT
- - TRBJ2-7 13 TRBV6-5 CASSWAGTGEQYF TGTGCCAGCTCCTGGGCGGGGACGGGAGAGCAGTACTTC
- - TRBJ1-2 13 TRBV7-2 CASSLAENYGYTF TGTGCCAGCAGCTTAGCTGAGAACTATGGCTACACCTTC
TRBD1 - TRBJ2-7 14 TRBV19 CASSNQGAGDEQYF TGTGCCAGTAGCAATCAGGGGGCCGGGGACGAGCAGTACTTC
- - TRBJ1-3 13 TRBV6-5 CASSENSGNTIYF TGTGCCAGCAGCGAAAACTCTGGAAACACCATATATTTT
- - TRBJ2-2 15 TRBV2 CASSEFVGKGGELFF TGTGCCAGCAGCGAGTTTGTGGGGAAGGGCGGGGAGCTGTTTTTT
- - TRBJ1-2 13 TRBV29-1 CSVATGAGYGYTF TGCAGCGTTGCAACGGGGGCTGGCTATGGCTACACCTTC
TRBD1 - TRBJ1-1 15 TRBV7-9 CASSPRQGVDTEAFF TGTGCCAGCAGCCCCAGACAGGGGGTCGACACTGAAGCTTTCTTT
TRBD1 - TRBJ1-6 15 TRBV5-1 CASSLAGTENSPLHF TGCGCCAGCAGCTTGGCCGGGACAGAAAATTCACCCCTCCACTTT
TRBD1 - TRBJ1-1 14 TRBV7-2 CASSIQGANTEAFF TGTGCCAGCAGCATACAGGGGGCGAACACTGAAGCTTTCTTT
TRBD2 - TRBJ2-5 15 TRBV7-9 CASSAGLDGQETQYF TGTGCCAGCAGCGCGGGACTAGACGGTCAAGAGACCCAGTACTTC
- - TRBJ2-3 15 TRBV9 CASSGGLGSTDTQYF TGTGCCAGCAGCGGGGGGCTTGGGAGCACAGATACGCAGTATTTT
- - TRBJ2-5 14 TRBV7-6 CASSLAGRSVTQYF TGTGCCAGCAGCTTGGCAGGGCGAAGCGTGACCCAGTACTTC
TRBD2 - TRBJ2-1 15 TRBV6-5 CASTPLAGGHNEQFF TGTGCCAGCACCCCACTAGCGGGAGGGCATAATGAGCAGTTCTTC
- - TRBJ2-5 14 TRBV7-9 CASSAWMGQETQYF TGTGCCAGCAGCGCCTGGATGGGCCAAGAGACCCAGTACTTC
TRBD2 - TRBJ2-5 17 TRBV27 CASSVLPGLANQETQYF TGTGCCAGCAGTGTACTTCCGGGACTAGCGAACCAAGAGACCCAGTACTTC
TRBD2 - TRBJ2-1 15 TRBV2 CASNLRAGGDNEQFF TGTGCCAGCAACTTAAGAGCGGGGGGTGATAATGAGCAGTTCTTC
- - TRBJ2-7 15 TRBV2 CASSEGGGRTYEQYF TGTGCCAGCAGTGAGGGTGGCGGGCGCACCTACGAGCAGTACTTC
TRBD2 - TRBJ2-7 15 TRBV6-6 CASSYGASGAYEQYF TGTGCCAGCAGTTACGGGGCTAGCGGGGCCTACGAGCAGTACTTC
- - TRBJ1-1 16 TRBV30 CAWSRGGGPRNTEAFF TGTGCCTGGAGTCGAGGGGGGGGCCCACGGAACACTGAAGCTTTCTTT
TRBD1 - TRBJ2-3 15 TRBV18 CASSPGQGRTDTQYF TGTGCCAGCTCCCCGGGACAGGGACGCACAGATACGCAGTATTTT
- - TRBJ1-1 13 TRBV7-9 CASSLIGDTEAFF TGTGCCAGCAGCTTAATTGGCGACACTGAAGCTTTCTTT
- - TRBJ2-1 13 TRBV28 CASSHGHNNEQFF TGTGCCAGCAGTCACGGGCATAACAATGAGCAGTTCTTC
- once TRBJ1-1 15 TRBV18 CASSPGLGGNTEAFF TGTGCCAGCTCACCAGGTCTGGGGGGGAACACTGAAGCTTTCTTT
TRBD2 - TRBJ2-2 16 TRBV30 CAWSYLAGSYTGELFF TGTGCCTGGAGTTATCTAGCGGGATCGTACACCGGGGAGCTGTTTTTT